This T cell receptor (beta chain) stems from a study of blood T cell repertoires in COVID-19. Overall study context: Sites in the United States, Italy and Spain provided acute and convalescent COVID-19 samples. PBMCs, B-cell-depleted T cells, or T cells provided the cDNA or gDNA that made up the material.

Study processing details: Amplified reference gene primers provided the basis for estimating nucleated cell counts. TCRdb's table, derived via immunoSEQ multiplex PCR, lists solely in-frame clones and lacks some. From that table come the V and J calls and clone size; the DNA was used to work out D and trimming. The sample shows around 270,000 clones, less than 90% of them seen only once. CDR1 LNHDA and CDR2 SQIVND come from the germline V gene (reference sequence). This CDR3 region has 15 residues. Losses at the gene ends were 3 bases for V and 4 bases for J; bases not matched to a gene: 8. Sequenced sample: peripheral blood. This TCR came from a woman aged 40 to 50 who had recovered from COVID-19. V and J are TRBV19 and TRBJ2-5, with TRBD1 identical over 7 bases. The CDR3 DNA follows: TGTGCCAGTAGTATCACCGGGACAGCGGTAGAGACCCAGTACTTC. Its protein is CASSITGTAVETQYF.